The 15 T cell receptor beta chains in this list originate from one sample, sequenced in a study of blood T cell repertoires in COVID-19. The protocol was immunoSEQ multiplex PCR, while the TCRdb copy is restricted to in-frame clones and leaves out a portion. The sample has around 150,000 clones, roughly 85% seen once; the top ten hold about 5%. Sequenced input: peripheral blood. These receptors originate from a human donor in a cohort sampled during active COVID-19.

The J gene is TRBJ2-7, the V gene TRBV7-2; TRBD2 matches 11 bases. V was pared by 4 bases and J by 0 bases, with 2 bases of the junction left unmatched. CDR1 and CDR2 from the germline V gene are SGHTA and FQGNSA. The CDR3 contains 15 residues. The DNA of the CDR3 is TGTGCCAGCAGCTCACTAGCGGGGGCCTCCTACGAGCAGTACTTC. It yields the protein CASSSLAGASYEQYF.

CDR3 sequence reads: CASSLRQGGELFF. The DNA for the CDR3 is TGTGCCAGCAGCTTAAGACAGGGCGGGGAGCTGTTTTTT. The chain couples TRBV11-2 to TRBJ2-2; 7 bases fit TRBD1. V was clipped by 2 bases and J by 7 bases; unmatched bases: 1. CDR3 length equals 13 residues. Germline CDR1 and CDR2: SGHAT and FQNNGV.

V gene TRBV27 combines with J gene TRBJ2-7; D may be TRBD2 (6 bases). In germline, CDR1 is MNHEY, CDR2 SMNVEV (reference sequence). Trimming removed 3 bases from V and 2 bases from J, with 11 bases in between. CDR3 size: 14 residues. Here the CDR3 reads CASSLTRGPYEQYF. The CDR3 DNA is TGTGCCAGCAGTTTGACTAGAGGCCCCTACGAGCAGTACTTC.

The V gene is TRBV27, the J gene TRBJ2-7, with 11 bases lining up with TRBD2. There are 16 residues in the CDR3. V lost 4 bases and J lost 3; bases outside the gene matches: 8. Germline CDR1 is MNHEY and CDR2 is SMNVEV (reference sequence). CDR3 amino acids: CASSSLTSGGHYEQYF. CDR3 DNA: TGTGCCAGCAGTTCACTAACTAGCGGGGGCCACTACGAGCAGTACTTC.

The rearrangement links TRBV24-1 to TRBJ2-7; a weak D match, TRBD1 (5 bases). Per the germline V gene, CDR1 is KGHDR and CDR2 is SFDVKD. Trimming cost V 5 bases and J 4 bases, with 11 bases left between them. The CDR3 extends over 13 amino acids. The CDR3 nucleotides read TGTGCCACCAGTGGTCAGGGTACGTACGAGCAGTACTTC. This sequence encodes CATSGQGTYEQYF.

The V gene is TRBV28, the J gene TRBJ1-2; D might be TRBD1 (5 bases). The length of the CDR3 is 13 residues. V lost 0 bases to trimming and J lost 7 bases, with 9 bases between them. Germline values: CDR1 MDHEN, CDR2 SYDVKM. The DNA of the CDR3 is TGTGCCAGCAGTTTATGGCAGGGTGTTGGCTACACCTTC. Its protein product is CASSLWQGVGYTF.

This clone was found a few times. This chain joins TRBV11-3 and TRBJ1-1, with unresolved D. Germline-derived CDR1 and CDR2 are SGHNT and YENEEA. The CDR3 has 14 residues. The V end was cut by 2 bases, the J end by 0 bases, with 7 bases between. The CDR3 reads CASSLNAVNTEAFF. The DNA for the CDR3 is TGTGCCAGCAGCTTAAATGCGGTGAACACTGAAGCTTTCTTT.

The J gene is TRBJ2-7, the V gene TRBV11-1; 8 bases fit TRBD2. Germline-derived CDR1 and CDR2 are SGHAT and FQDESV (reference sequence). V shed 1 base and J 4 bases; nucleotides not matched to a gene: 3. There are 14 residues in the CDR3. CDR3 DNA sequence: TGTGCCAGCAGCTTAGTACGGGAGGGGTACGAGCAGTACTTC. It specifies CASSLVREGYEQYF.

The rearrangement links TRBV6-4 to TRBJ2-1; 10 nucleotides agree with TRBD2. The CDR3 is made up of 15 amino acids. After removal of 4 bases from V and 4 bases from J, the junction contained 4 bases not matched to a gene. Germline assignment: CDR1 MRHNA and CDR2 SNTAGT. DNA of the CDR3: TGTGCCAGCAGTGCCACTAGCGGGGCTTACAATGAGCAGTTCTTC. Protein product: CASSATSGAYNEQFF.

This chain links TRBV27 with TRBJ1-2; D is ambiguous. The CDR3 is 13 amino acids. The germline CDR1 and CDR2 sequences are MNHEY and SMNVEV (reference sequence). V lost 5 bases and J 3 bases, leaving 10 bases between the germline ends. The CDR3 DNA follows: TGTGCCAGCAGTCCTACCGGAGACTATGGCTACACCTTC. Its translation is CASSPTGDYGYTF.

The chain links TRBV29-1 to TRBJ2-1; D is perhaps TRBD1 (5 bases). The CDR3 loop spans 16 amino acids. V lost 1 base and J lost 0, with 13 bases in between. Germline V gene sequence: CDR1 SQVTM, CDR2 ANQGSEA. The DNA of the CDR3 is TGCAGCGTTGAAGGCGCGGCTACAGGCTCCTACAATGAGCAGTTCTTC. Translation: CSVEGAATGSYNEQFF.

The chain recombines TRBV5-4 with TRBJ2-7, with TRBD2 identical over 7 bases. The CDR3 is 15 amino acids. Germline assignment: CDR1 SGHNT and CDR2 YYREEE (reference sequence). Unmatched junction bases numbered 4, after V lost 1 base and J lost 0 bases. DNA for the CDR3: TGTGCCAGCAGCTTGTCGGGGGGTCGCTCCTACGAGCAGTACTTC. This translates into CASSLSGGRSYEQYF. Drawing the rest from reference TRBV5-4 and TRBJ2-7, the complete variable domain is ETGVTQSPTHLIKTRGQQVTLRCSSQSGHNTVSWYQQALGQGPQFIFQYYREEENGRGNFPPRFSGLQFPNYSSELNVNALELDDSALYLCASSLSGGRSYEQYFGPGTRLTVT.

This clone was seen once. This CDR3 is CASSQGLAFHEQYF. The CDR3 DNA follows: TGTGCCAGCAGCCAAGGACTAGCGTTCCACGAGCAGTACTTC. This chain connects TRBV14 to TRBJ2-7; 8 bases agree with TRBD2. CDR3 size: 14 residues. Trimming removed 1 base from V and 5 bases from J; junction bases left unmatched: 4. Germline values: CDR1 SGHDN, CDR2 FVKESK.

The chain carries TRBV12-3 or TRBV12-4 and TRBJ2-7, with D perhaps matching TRBD2 (6 bases). The CDR3 is 13 amino acids. V was cut by 3 bases and J by 4 bases, with 10 bases left in between. Here the CDR3 reads CASSLVGGYEQYF. In nucleotides, the CDR3 is TGTGCCAGCAGTTTGGTGGGGGGATACGAGCAGTACTTC.

A single count supports this clone. The V and J genes are TRBV28 and TRBJ1-4; 11 positions match TRBD1. This CDR3 has 17 residues. The V gene's germline CDR1 is MDHEN and CDR2 SYDVKM. The J segment lost 4 bases and the V segment lost 6 bases, leaving 10 bases of the junction unmatched. CDR3 loop: CASRPGTGGRINEKLFF. Here the CDR3 DNA reads TGTGCCAGCAGACCGGGGACAGGGGGGCGGATTAATGAAAAACTGTTTTTT.